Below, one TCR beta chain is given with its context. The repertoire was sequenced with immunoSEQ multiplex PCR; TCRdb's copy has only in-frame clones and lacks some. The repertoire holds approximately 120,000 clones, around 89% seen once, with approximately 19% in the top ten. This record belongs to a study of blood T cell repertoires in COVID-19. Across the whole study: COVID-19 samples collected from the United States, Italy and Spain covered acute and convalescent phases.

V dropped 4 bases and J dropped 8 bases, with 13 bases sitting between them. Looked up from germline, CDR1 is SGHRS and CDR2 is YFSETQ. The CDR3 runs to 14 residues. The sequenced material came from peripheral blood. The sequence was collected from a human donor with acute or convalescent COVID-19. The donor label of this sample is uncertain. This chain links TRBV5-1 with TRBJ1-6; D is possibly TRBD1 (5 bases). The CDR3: CASSPGGGDSPLHF. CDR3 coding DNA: TGCGCCAGCAGCCCGGGTGGGGGGGATTCACCCCTCCACTTT.